Listed below are T cell receptor beta chains from one sample, sequenced in a study of cytomegalovirus exposure and HLA in healthy donors. Here immunoSEQ multiplex PCR was the method, and the copy in TCRdb shows in-frame clones only, minus some. Here the sample spans 60,000 to 75,000 clones, around 72% being singletons. The sample comprised PBMCs. These TCRs come from a woman aged 40 to 55 in good health and CMV-seropositive. Each CDR3 is given with its conserved first and last residue. A D gene is named only where the DNA matches it firmly. Not all rows give a size; the values are once, few, many and, for expanded clones, a class.

clone_size	v_call	d_call	j_call	cdr3_nt	cdr3_aa
-	TRBV11-3	TRBD2	TRBJ2-2	TGTGCCAGCAGCAAATTCGGGGGGGAGATCACCGGGGAGCTGTTTTTT	CASSKFGGEITGELFF
few	TRBV7-9	-	TRBJ1-1	TGTGCCAGCAGCTCGAGAGGGGACATGAACACTGAAGCTTTCTTT	CASSSRGDMNTEAFF
-	TRBV11-2	TRBD1	TRBJ2-7	TGTGCCAGCAGCCTTAGAGGGACAGCAAACTACGAGCAGTACTTC	CASSLRGTANYEQYF
once	TRBV5-1	-	TRBJ2-5	TGCGCCAGCAGCTTGGGGACAGTTCAAGAGACCCAGTACTTC	CASSLGTVQETQYF
-	TRBV6-1	-	TRBJ1-2	TGTGCCAGCAGTCCCAAAGTGACAGCGACGGATGGCTACACCTTC	CASSPKVTATDGYTF
-	TRBV12-5	TRBD2	TRBJ2-1	TGTGCTAGTGGTTTGGGATTTAGCGGGGGAAACTACAATGAGCAGTTCTTC	CASGLGFSGGNYNEQFF
-	TRBV7-9	TRBD2	TRBJ2-3	TGTGCCAGCAGCTCCACACTAGCGGGGGAGGCAGATACGCAGTATTTT	CASSSTLAGEADTQYF
medium-sized	TRBV2	TRBD2	TRBJ2-2	TGTGCCAGCACCTGGACTAGCGGGCGTTCGAACACCGGGGAGCTGTTTTTT	CASTWTSGRSNTGELFF
-	TRBV25-1	-	TRBJ1-1	TGTGCCAGCATTCCCGCTGTCGGAGTGGGCACTGAAGCTTTCTTT	CASIPAVGVGTEAFF
-	TRBV2	-	TRBJ1-3	TGTGCCAGCAGTCCAGAATCGAACTCTGGAAACACCATATATTTT	CASSPESNSGNTIYF
-	TRBV6-5	TRBD1	TRBJ1-1	TGTGCCAGCAAACTCTCAGGGACAGAAAACACTGAAGCTTTCTTT	CASKLSGTENTEAFF
-	TRBV7-9	-	TRBJ1-5	TGTGCCAGCAGCCTGGGACTCCCTCTGGGCAATCAGCCCCAGCATTTT	CASSLGLPLGNQPQHF
medium-sized	TRBV27	TRBD2	TRBJ2-1	TGTGCCAGCAGCCTGGGGGGGTCCTACAATGAGCAGTTCTTC	CASSLGGSYNEQFF
once	TRBV19	-	TRBJ2-7	TGTGCCAGTAGTACGATTGGGAGCTACGAGCAGTACTTC	CASSTIGSYEQYF
-	TRBV18	-	TRBJ1-2	TGTGCCAGCTCACCCCGAAGTGGGGAGTCTAACTATGGCTACACCTTC	CASSPRSGESNYGYTF
-	TRBV2	-	TRBJ1-5	TGTGCCAGCAGTGAGACTGAGGGGGATCAGCCCCAGCATTTT	CASSETEGDQPQHF
few	TRBV10-1	-	TRBJ1-1	TGCGCCAGCAGTGAGCAAGGGAGCACTGAAGCTTTCTTT	CASSEQGSTEAFF
once	TRBV30	TRBD1	TRBJ1-3	TGTGCCTGGAGTACGAGGACAGGCTCCTCTGGAAACACCATATATTTT	CAWSTRTGSSGNTIYF
-	TRBV21-1	-	TRBJ2-7	TGTGCCAGCAGCCGGTTGATAGCGGGGCTTTACAACGAGCAGTACTTC	CASSRLIAGLYNEQYF
-	TRBV19	-	TRBJ1-1	TGTGCCAGTTCTCAGGCAGGGGACACAGGGCGGGAAGCTTTCTTT	CASSQAGDTGREAFF
-	TRBV2	-	TRBJ2-7	TGTGCCAGCAGTGGGAGGACGGGGGAGCAGTACTTC	CASSGRTGEQYF
-	TRBV7-3	TRBD1	TRBJ2-7	TGTGCCAGCAGCGACAGGGGGCTAAGCGAGCAGTACTTC	CASSDRGLSEQYF
-	TRBV2	TRBD1	TRBJ2-2	TGTGCCAGCAGCCCACAGGGGAGTGAAACCGGGGAGCTGTTTTTT	CASSPQGSETGELFF
-	TRBV2	-	TRBJ1-6	TGTGCCAGCCGCGACAGTAATTCACCCCTCCACTTT	CASRDSNSPLHF
-	TRBV5-5	-	TRBJ1-4	TGTGCCAGCAGCTTTGAAGGGGCGGCGAATGAAAAACTGTTTTTT	CASSFEGAANEKLFF
few	TRBV9	-	TRBJ1-1	TGTGCCAGCAGCGTAGAGAGGAACACTGAAGCTTTCTTT	CASSVERNTEAFF
once	TRBV7-2	-	TRBJ2-3	TGTGCCAGCAGCTCCTCAGTGGCAGATACGCAGTATTTT	CASSSSVADTQYF
-	TRBV11-2	TRBD2	TRBJ2-3	TGTGCCAGCAGCTTCTCCCGGACTAGCGGGGGTGCAGATACGCAGTATTTT	CASSFSRTSGGADTQYF